Only a few counts were recorded for the clone carrying this TCR beta chain. This sample is part of a study of blood T cell repertoires in COVID-19. The CDR3 covers 20 residues. Losses at the gene ends were 2 bases for V and 0 bases for J; bases not matched to a gene: 14. Germline CDR1 is SGDLS and CDR2 is YYNGEE. As handled by the study authors: Amplification of reference gene primers was used by the study to estimate nucleated cell counts. TCRdb's table, derived via immunoSEQ multiplex PCR, lists solely in-frame clones and lacks some. The DNA was the basis for D and trimming; V, J and clone size are from that table. The table has approximately 310,000 clones, 80% to 90% seen once.

This clonotype was sampled from a woman aged 45-59 years who had recovered from COVID-19. The chain couples TRBV9 to TRBJ2-3; 11 bases fit TRBD2. Sequencing used peripheral blood. CDR3 in DNA: TGTGCCAGCAGCGTGAGGTCCGGGACTAGCGGAGGAGGAAGCACAGATACGCAGTATTTT. Translation: CASSVRSGTSGGGSTDTQYF.